This T cell receptor beta chain is drawn from a study of blood T cell repertoires in COVID-19. Trimming cost V 2 bases and J 3 bases; bases outside gene matches: 9. This CDR3 has 16 residues. The germline CDR1 and CDR2 sequences are KGHDR and SFDVKD. Profiling relied on immunoSEQ multiplex PCR, and the TCRdb table lists in-frame clones only, not all of them. The sample carries 50,000 or so clones, around 83% recorded once. The sample consisted of peripheral blood. This clonotype was obtained from a human donor in a cohort sampled during active COVID-19. The chain combines TRBV24-1 with TRBJ2-7, with TRBD2 matching 7 bases. The CDR3 reads CATSDSPGGEHYEQYF. DNA of the CDR3: TGTGCCACCAGTGATTCCCCTGGGGGGGAGCACTACGAGCAGTACTTC.